The rows below give T cell receptor beta chains drawn from one sample of a study of blood T cells in healthy people across ages. One entry per CDR3 protein results from TCRdb running MiXCR on the 5' RACE reads. Here the sample spans some 1.8 million distinct CDR3 sequences, approximately 40% being singletons. Material: blood. These receptor sequences come from a human donor in good health. Both conserved end residues are part of each CDR3. The D gene is left open where the match is weak.

J gene,V gene,D gene,CDR3 protein
TRBJ1-6,TRBV7-9,TRBD1,CASSLVGGDSNSPLHF
TRBJ2-7,TRBV7-2,.,CASSPQVGYEQYF
TRBJ2-4,TRBV3-1,.,CASSQDSMWARKNIQYF
TRBJ1-2,TRBV9,.,CASSVEAVGDIVYGYTF
.,TRBV12-3/TRBV12-4,.,CASNRQDSYNEQYF
TRBJ2-3,TRBV5-1,.,CASSPRRDSRTDTQYF
TRBJ2-7,TRBV20-1,.,CSARMRGNYEQYF
TRBJ1-2,TRBV28,TRBD1,CASRTDRGAYGYTF
TRBJ2-1,TRBV10-3,.,CAISESGRGAMKQFF
TRBJ2-7,TRBV4-3,.,CASSQDEQGGEQYF
TRBJ1-2,TRBV30,.,CAWSWDPRIYGYTF
TRBJ2-3,TRBV27,.,CASWAGTDTQYF
TRBJ2-7,TRBV29-1,TRBD1,CSVAATGVDEQYF
TRBJ2-7,TRBV6-1,TRBD2,CASRDLTSGGKPYEQYF
TRBJ2-3,TRBV5-1,.,CASRQGDTDTQYF
TRBJ2-1,TRBV20-1,TRBD2,CSARASRAGGSYNEQFF
TRBJ1-2,TRBV7-2,TRBD1,CASSLKSGGAGGGYGYTF
TRBJ1-2,TRBV4-3,.,CASSPRVGGVFYGYTF
TRBJ2-1,TRBV4-3,TRBD2,CASSQDSGGWNEQFF
TRBJ2-1,TRBV7-2,.,CASSPRTGYNEQFF
TRBJ1-5,TRBV20-1,.,CSARDRVRGNQPQHF
TRBJ2-1,TRBV7-9,TRBD2,CASSSIAGGPNEQFF
TRBJ2-2,TRBV29-1,TRBD1,CSVDQGVSTGELFF
TRBJ1-2,TRBV14,.,CASSRANVYGYTF
TRBJ1-2,TRBV29-1,.,CSVDSLLYGYTF
TRBJ2-3,TRBV7-8,.,CASSLGAGQIYTDTQYF
TRBJ1-5,TRBV6-2/TRBV6-3,.,CASWGVFNQPQHF
TRBJ2-7,TRBV7-2,.,CASSSHGGDEQYF
TRBJ1-1,TRBV4-2,.,CASSQSIEGTEAFF
TRBJ1-5,TRBV12-3/TRBV12-4,TRBD1,CASTRDRVNQPQHF
TRBJ2-7,TRBV4-1,.,CASSHERGGDRFYEQYF